Below are 8 T cell receptor beta chains sequenced from a single sample in a study of blood T cell repertoires in COVID-19. The protocol was immunoSEQ multiplex PCR, while the TCRdb copy is restricted to in-frame clones and leaves out a portion. The data show approximately 270,000 clones, about 86% seen once. Sequenced material: peripheral blood. Source of these receptors: an older man with acute or convalescent COVID-19.

This chain links TRBV7-9 with TRBJ1-5; 9 nucleotides align to TRBD1. J was trimmed by 2 bases and V by 6 bases; bases with no gene match: 5. In germline, CDR1 is SEHNR, CDR2 FQNEAQ (reference sequence). CDR3 length equals 15 residues. The CDR3 DNA is TGTGCCAGCAGTCGGGACAGGGAGGGCAATCAGCCCCAGCATTTT. It translates to CASSRDREGNQPQHF.

The genes are TRBV28 and TRBJ1-1; 8 bases fit TRBD1. The V segment lost 6 bases and the J segment 1 base; nucleotides outside the gene matches: 7. The germline gives CDR1 MDHEN, CDR2 SYDVKM. The CDR3 runs to 15 residues. The CDR3 DNA follows: TGTGCCAGCAGCGCACACAGGGGGGAGAACACTGAAGCTTTCTTT. Translation: CASSAHRGENTEAFF.

The chain links TRBV24-1 to TRBJ1-5; no reliable D call. The V and J ends lost 1 base and 4 bases respectively, with 10 bases between them. Germline-derived CDR1 and CDR2 are KGHDR and SFDVKD. The CDR3 covers 15 residues. CDR3 nucleotides: TGTGCCACCAGTGATTTCGCTGCACTTAATCAGCCCCAGCATTTT. Translated, it gives CATSDFAALNQPQHF.

V is TRBV2 and J is TRBJ1-2; no firm D call. The CDR3 is 11 amino acids. With 4 bases removed from V and 8 bases from J, the gap between germline ends came to 8 bases. Germline lookup yields CDR1 SNHLY and CDR2 FYNNEI. The chain's CDR3 is CASSVSRGYTF. The CDR3 nucleotides are TGTGCCAGCAGTGTCTCTCGGGGCTACACCTTC.

As to this clone: One end of the junction is discordant with germline, which a read error may explain. Additional DNA sequences in this sample encode the identical CDR3. The V call is TRBV6-4, the J call TRBJ1-1; D uncertain. This CDR3 contains 13 residues. Germline V CDR1 and CDR2: MRHNA, SNTAGT. Here the CDR3 reads CASSDREFTEAFF. For the CDR3, the DNA is TGTGCCAGCAGTGACAGGGAGTTCACTGAAGCCTTCTTT.

CDR3 coding DNA: TGTGCCAGCAGTGAAGGATCCTCGGGGAGCGCAAATACGCAGTATTTT. Amino acid sequence: CASSEGSSGSANTQYF. The rearrangement uses TRBV6-4 and TRBJ2-3, with D possibly being TRBD2 (5 bases). The V end was cut by 3 bases, the J end by 7 bases, with 20 bases between. CDR1 is MRHNA and CDR2 is SNTAGT in the germline V gene. The CDR3 runs 16 residues.

This clone was recorded only once. The chain carries TRBV18 and TRBJ2-1, with 10 positions matching TRBD1. The ends lost 1 base at V and 4 bases at J; junction bases unmatched: 4. From germline, CDR1 is KGHSH and CDR2 LQKENI. The CDR3 is 16 amino acids. CDR3 DNA sequence: TGTGCCAGCTCACCACGGACAGGGGGGACATACAATGAGCAGTTCTTC. Its protein is CASSPRTGGTYNEQFF.

The CDR3 DNA reads as TGTGCCAGCAGCTTAAGGGACAGGGGGTCGGGGGAGCAGTACTTC. This sequence encodes CASSLRDRGSGEQYF. The chain recombines TRBV7-2 with TRBJ2-7, with 11 bases matching TRBD1. V lost 2 bases to trimming and J lost 7 bases; unmatched junction nucleotides: 7. This CDR3 has 15 amino acids. The germline CDR1 and CDR2 sequences are SGHTA and FQGNSA.